This entry lists 4 T cell receptor beta chains sequenced from one sample in a study of T cell changes during pregnancy in multiple sclerosis. TCRdb's table, derived via immunoSEQ multiplex PCR, lists solely in-frame clones and lacks some. This sample has about 43,000 clones, with approximately 91% found just once. The sequencing sample was made of PBMCs (not recorded whether the cells were cultured). These receptors came from a female donor with multiple sclerosis, enrolled in a pregnancy study.

J is TRBJ2-2 and V is TRBV27; the D gene is possibly TRBD2 (5 bases). Germline V gives CDR1 MNHEY, CDR2 SMNVEV (reference sequence). V was pared by 6 bases and J by 3 bases, with 8 bases between. The CDR3 consists of 13 residues. The CDR3 DNA reads as TGTGCCAGCAGCTACGGGGACACCGGGGAGCTGTTTTTT. Encoded protein: CASSYGDTGELFF.

The chain employs TRBV5-4 and TRBJ1-2; D is undetermined. This CDR3 is built from 14 residues. V lost 7 bases, J lost 3 bases, and 16 bases lay in between. CDR1 SGHNT and CDR2 YYREEE come from the germline V gene (reference sequence). CDR3 region: CASRSLAGHYGYTF. DNA of the CDR3: TGTGCCAGCCGCTCCTTAGCGGGCCACTATGGCTACACCTTC.

This clone occurred once. The genes are TRBV27 and TRBJ1-1; TRBD1 matches at 9 bases. This CDR3 spans 15 amino acids. CDR1 MNHEY and CDR2 SMNVEV come from the germline V gene (reference sequence). Trimming took 6 bases from V and 10 from J; bases not matched to a gene: 15. In DNA, the CDR3 is TGTGCCAGCAGCCACTTACAGGGGGCGCCCGCTGCAGCTTTCTTT. As protein: CASSHLQGAPAAAFF.

V usage is TRBV7-6 and J usage is TRBJ2-3; D not certain. V lost 1 base, J lost 4 bases, and 9 bases lay in between. CDR3 length equals 14 residues. CDR1 SGHVS and CDR2 FNYEAQ come from the germline V gene. This chain's CDR3 is CASSLEGFPDTQYF. CDR3 nucleotide sequence: TGTGCCAGCAGCTTAGAGGGATTCCCAGATACGCAGTATTTT. Full variable domain (missing parts from reference TRBV7-6 and TRBJ2-3): GAGVSQSPRYKVTKRGQDVALRCDPISGHVSLYWYRQALGQGPEFLTYFNYEAQQDKSGLPNDRFSAERPEGSISTLTIQRTEQRDSAMYRCASSLEGFPDTQYFGPGTRLTVL.